This paragraph covers one TCR beta chain sequence. This specimen comes from a study of shared clonotypes between healthy human individuals. Original processing methods: Without quality scores, immunoSEQ junctional reads could not be filtered like full-length reads. Data came from immunoSEQ multiplex PCR; TCRdb stores just in-frame clones and leaves some out. From that table come the V and J calls and clone size; the DNA was used to work out D and trimming. Of about 2.3 million clones in the sample, roughly 90% are singletons; the top ten hold 0.37%. Unmatched junction bases numbered 12, after V lost 4 bases and J lost 1 base. The CDR3 totals 18 residues. Per the germline V gene, CDR1 is SGHNT and CDR2 is YYREEE (reference sequence).

The sample was naive CD4+ T cells from PBMCs. This sample's subset: CD45RA+ positively selected. This receptor was identified in a man between 18 and 35 years old in good health. Some clones in this sample may be carry-over from other donors' samples. V usage is TRBV5-4 and J usage is TRBJ2-1; 9 bases match TRBD1. DNA for the CDR3: TGTGCCAGCAGCCCACTACGCAACAGGGGGCTATCCTACAATGAGCAGTTCTTC. This sequence encodes CASSPLRNRGLSYNEQFF.